A single sample is the source of the 11 T cell receptor beta chains below, sequenced in a study of T cells in Graves' hyperthyroidism and ophthalmopathy. Researchers amplified the TCR beta CDR3 regions from RNA transcripts. A set of HTBI primers served as the primers for a first-round RT-PCR of the TCR CDR3. TCRdb called the multiplex PCR reads again in MiXCR, with one record for every CDR3 protein. The sample carries under 350,000 distinct CDR3 sequences, 15% to 20% recorded once. Sample: blood. The origin of the receptors is a woman in her fifties or sixties with Graves' hyperthyroidism.

This clonotype was observed a handful of times. The J gene is TRBJ1-1, the V gene TRBV29-1, with 8 bases identical to TRBD1. Germline V gene data show CDR1 as SQVTM and CDR2 as ANQGSEA. Losses at the gene ends were 5 bases for V and 3 bases for J; bases not matched to a gene: 5. The CDR3 contains 13 residues. The CDR3 nucleotides are TGCAGCGTTCAGGGGGCGACGGACACTGAAGCTTTCTTT. Its protein is CSVQGATDTEAFF.

This clonotype appeared many times. The J gene is TRBJ1-5, the V gene TRBV30; TRBD1 is a possible D gene (6 bases). Looked up from germline, CDR1 is GTSNPN and CDR2 is SVGIG (reference sequence). This CDR3 is built from 14 residues. Trimming removed 2 bases from V and 1 base from J, with 9 bases in between. The CDR3 DNA sequence: TGTGCCTGGAGTAGGGGGGGCAGCAATCAGCCCCAGCATTTT. Translation: CAWSRGGSNQPQHF.

V is TRBV18 and J is TRBJ2-7; 8 nucleotides match TRBD1. The V gene end was trimmed by 4 bases and the J gene end by 0 bases; junction bases not matched to a gene: 5. The germline CDR1 and CDR2 sequences are KGHSH and LQKENI. This CDR3 region has 15 residues. The CDR3 DNA sequence: TGTGCCAGCTCACGGACAGGGCAAAGCTCCTACGAGCAGTACGTC. Translation gives CASSRTGQSSYEQYV.

The CDR3 DNA is TGCAGTGCTAGTTACTCGCTAGCGGGAGGGTCGGGGCCCTACGAGCAGTACTTC. The encoded protein is CSASYSLAGGSGPYEQYF. V gene TRBV20-1 combines with J gene TRBJ2-7; 12 nucleotides align to TRBD2. The ends lost 3 bases at V and 2 bases at J; junction bases unmatched: 14. This CDR3 region has 18 residues. Germline loops: CDR1 DFQATT, CDR2 SNEGSKA (reference sequence).

The V call is TRBV9, the J call TRBJ2-1, with 14 bases matching TRBD2. Trimming removed 0 bases from V and 0 bases from J; junction bases left unmatched: 2. Germline CDR1 SGDLS, CDR2 YYNGEE. There are 18 residues in the CDR3. The CDR3 DNA reads TGTGCCAGCAGCGTAGCCGGACTAGCGGGAGGCTCCTACAATGAGCAGTTCTTC. It yields the protein CASSVAGLAGGSYNEQFF.

This clonotype was picked up many times. The V call is TRBV12-3 or TRBV12-4, the J call TRBJ1-2; TRBD1 agrees at 7 bases. Germline trimming cut 6 bases from V and 2 bases from J; bases unmatched to any gene: 6. The CDR3 sequence is 14 residues long. In DNA, the CDR3 is TGTGCCAGCAGCAGTACGGGACAGAACTATGGCTACACCTTC. It encodes CASSSTGQNYGYTF.

The rearrangement joins TRBV2 to TRBJ1-5; possibly TRBD1 for D (5 bases). V dropped 7 bases and J dropped 0 bases, with 10 bases sitting between them. The CDR3 spans 14 residues. Per germline, CDR1 SNHLY and CDR2 FYNNEI. The DNA for the CDR3 is TGTGCCAGCAATACAGGTTATAGCAATCAGCCCCAGCATTTT. Its protein product is CASNTGYSNQPQHF.

This chain uses TRBV7-9 with TRBJ2-5; D gene ambiguous. Between the trimmed V and J ends, which lost 1 base and 1 base, there was a span of 7 bases. Germline V gene lookup returns CDR1 SEHNR and CDR2 FQNEAQ (reference sequence). The length of the CDR3 is 14 residues. The CDR3 is CASSLDPSQETQYF. The CDR3 bases are TGTGCCAGCAGCTTAGATCCAAGCCAAGAGACCCAGTACTTC.

The V and J genes are TRBV28 and TRBJ1-4, with 10 bases that match TRBD1. The CDR3 totals 18 residues. Germline V lookup: CDR1 MDHEN, CDR2 SYDVKM. V lost 5 bases to trimming and J lost 6 bases; unmatched junction nucleotides: 15. The CDR3 is CASSPGQGFWTNYEKLFF. In nucleotides, the CDR3 is TGTGCCAGCAGTCCGGGACAGGGGTTTTGGACAAACTATGAAAAACTGTTTTTT.

This clonotype showed up many times. V and J are TRBV3-1 and TRBJ2-1; no reliable D call. In germline, CDR1 is LGHDT, CDR2 YNNKEL (reference sequence). CDR3 length: 13 amino acids. Trimming took off 0 bases at V and 10 bases at J, with 10 bases between the two ends. CDR3 protein: CASSQDPAREQFF. The CDR3 DNA is TGTGCCAGCAGCCAAGATCCAGCGCGAGAGCAGTTCTTC.

This clonotype was picked up a small number of times. The rearrangement joins TRBV5-4 to TRBJ2-2, with D possibly being TRBD1 (5 bases). Germline V CDR1 and CDR2: SGHNT, YYREEE (reference sequence). V was shortened by 5 bases and J by 5 bases, with 10 bases between the two germline ends. The CDR3 contains 13 residues. The DNA for the CDR3 is TGTGCCAGCAGTCTGACAGAGACCGGGGAGCTGTTTTTT. It specifies CASSLTETGELFF.